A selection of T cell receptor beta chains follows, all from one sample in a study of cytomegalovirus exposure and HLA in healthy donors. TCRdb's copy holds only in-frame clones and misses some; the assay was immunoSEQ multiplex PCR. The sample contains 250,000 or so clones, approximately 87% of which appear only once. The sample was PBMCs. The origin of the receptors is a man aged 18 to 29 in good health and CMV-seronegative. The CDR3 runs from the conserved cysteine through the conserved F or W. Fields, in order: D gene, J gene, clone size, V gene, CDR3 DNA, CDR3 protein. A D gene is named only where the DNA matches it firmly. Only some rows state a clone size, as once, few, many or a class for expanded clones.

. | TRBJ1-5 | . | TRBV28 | TGTGCCAGCAACTGGGGCAGAAATCAGCCCCAGCATTTT | CASNWGRNQPQHF
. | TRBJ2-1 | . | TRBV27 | TGTGCCAGCAGTACCTTAGCGGCCAGCTCCTACAATGAGCAGTTCTTC | CASSTLAASSYNEQFF
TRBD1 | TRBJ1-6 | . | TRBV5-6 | TGTGCCAGCAGCACAAGACAGGGGAAGTGGGATTCACCCCTCCACTTT | CASSTRQGKWDSPLHF
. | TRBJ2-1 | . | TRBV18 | TGTGCCAGCTCACCTCCGGCGGGTGAGCAGTTCTTC | CASSPPAGEQFF
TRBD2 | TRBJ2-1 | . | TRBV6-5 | TGTGCCAGCAGTTACGCAGCGGGGGTTGCCTACAATGAGCAGTTCTTC | CASSYAAGVAYNEQFF
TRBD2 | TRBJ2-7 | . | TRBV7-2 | TGTGCCAGCAGCTCCCCGGCGGGGGGGCGGGAGCAGTACTTC | CASSSPAGGREQYF
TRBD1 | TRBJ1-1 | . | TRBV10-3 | TGTGCCATCAGAGAAGGGGGCTTGGAAGCTTTCTTT | CAIREGGLEAFF
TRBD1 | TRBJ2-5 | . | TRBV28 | TGTGCCAGCAGACGACAGGGGCCCCAGGAGACCCAGTACTTC | CASRRQGPQETQYF
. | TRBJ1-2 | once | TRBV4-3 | TGCGCCAGCAGCCCCAACGCAGGGGATGGCTACACCTTC | CASSPNAGDGYTF
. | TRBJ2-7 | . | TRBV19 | TGTGCCAGTAGTATATCGGGCGGGGCTCTCCACGAGCAGTACTTC | CASSISGGALHEQYF
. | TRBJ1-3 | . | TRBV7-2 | TGTGCCAGCAGCTCCGGACACGTCTCTGGAAACACCATATATTTT | CASSSGHVSGNTIYF
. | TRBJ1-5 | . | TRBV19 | TGTGCCAGTAGTTTCCCCGACCACAGGGCTAGAAATCAGCCCCAGCATTTT | CASSFPDHRARNQPQHF
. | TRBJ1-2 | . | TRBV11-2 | TGTGCCAGCAGCTCTACAGGGAATTCGGGCTACACCTTC | CASSSTGNSGYTF
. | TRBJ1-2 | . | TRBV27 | TGTGCCAGCAGTCGCCAGGGCTTGGCTAACTATGGCTACACCTTC | CASSRQGLANYGYTF
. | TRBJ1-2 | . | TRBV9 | TGTGCCAGCAGCGCTCCCCGTGAGGGCTACACCTTC | CASSAPREGYTF
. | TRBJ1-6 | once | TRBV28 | TGTGCCAGCAGCAGTCATAAAACGTCACCCCTCCACTTT | CASSSHKTSPLHF
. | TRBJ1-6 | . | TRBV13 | TGTGCCAGCAGCTGGACGGTGGGGGCCCGGAATTCACCCCTCCACTTT | CASSWTVGARNSPLHF
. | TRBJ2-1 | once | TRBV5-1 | TGCGCCAGCAGCTTGGAACAGCCCAATGAGCAGTTCTTC | CASSLEQPNEQFF
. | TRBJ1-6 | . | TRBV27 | TGTGCCAGCAGTCTCGGGGGGCGGCTCAGCTCCTATAATTCACCCCTCCACTTT | CASSLGGRLSSYNSPLHF
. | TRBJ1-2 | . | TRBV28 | TGTGCCAGCAGTTTAGTGGGGCCGACGCCCGAGGTTAACTATGGCTACACCTTC | CASSLVGPTPEVNYGYTF